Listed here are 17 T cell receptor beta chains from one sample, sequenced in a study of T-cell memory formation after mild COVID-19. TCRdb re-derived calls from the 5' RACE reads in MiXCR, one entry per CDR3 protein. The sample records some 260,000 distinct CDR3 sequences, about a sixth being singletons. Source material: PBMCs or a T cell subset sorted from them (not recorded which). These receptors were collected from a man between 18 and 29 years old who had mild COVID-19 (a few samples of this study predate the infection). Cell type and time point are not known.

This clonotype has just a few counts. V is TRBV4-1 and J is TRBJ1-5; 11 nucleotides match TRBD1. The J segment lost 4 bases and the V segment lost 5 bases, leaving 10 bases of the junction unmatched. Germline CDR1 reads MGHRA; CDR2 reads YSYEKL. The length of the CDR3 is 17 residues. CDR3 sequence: CASSSRGRDRGNQPQHF. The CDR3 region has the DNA TGCGCCAGCAGCTCTCGGGGCAGGGACAGGGGGAATCAGCCCCAGCATTTT.

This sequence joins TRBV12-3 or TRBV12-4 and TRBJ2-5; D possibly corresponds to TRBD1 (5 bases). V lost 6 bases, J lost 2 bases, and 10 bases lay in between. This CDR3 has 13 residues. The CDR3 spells CASSSRQQETQYF. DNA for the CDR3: TGTGCCAGCAGCTCAAGACAGCAAGAGACCCAGTACTTC.

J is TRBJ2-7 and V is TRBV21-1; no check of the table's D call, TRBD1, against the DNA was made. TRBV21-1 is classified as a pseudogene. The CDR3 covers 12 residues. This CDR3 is CAIGTGEGEQYF. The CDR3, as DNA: TGTGCCATTGGAACAGGGGAGGGAGAGCAGTACTTC.

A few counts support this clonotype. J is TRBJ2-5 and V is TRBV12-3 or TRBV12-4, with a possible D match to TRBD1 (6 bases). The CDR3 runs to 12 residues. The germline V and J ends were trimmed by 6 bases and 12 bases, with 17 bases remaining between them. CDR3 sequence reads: CASSRVGGTKYF. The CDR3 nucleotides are TGTGCCAGCAGCAGGGTAGGGGGAACAAAGTACTTC.

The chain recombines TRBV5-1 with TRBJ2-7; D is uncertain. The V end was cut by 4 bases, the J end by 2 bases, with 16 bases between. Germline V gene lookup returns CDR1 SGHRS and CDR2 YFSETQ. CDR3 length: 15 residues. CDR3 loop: CASSPRPGPTYEQYF. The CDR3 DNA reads TGCGCCAGCAGCCCCCGGCCAGGCCCTACCTACGAGCAGTACTTC.

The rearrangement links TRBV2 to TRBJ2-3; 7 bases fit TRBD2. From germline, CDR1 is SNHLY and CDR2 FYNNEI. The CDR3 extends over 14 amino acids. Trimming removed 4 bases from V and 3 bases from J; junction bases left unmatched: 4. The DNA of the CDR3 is TGTGCCAGCAGTGGCGGGACTACGACAGATACGCAGTATTTT. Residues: CASSGGTTTDTQYF.

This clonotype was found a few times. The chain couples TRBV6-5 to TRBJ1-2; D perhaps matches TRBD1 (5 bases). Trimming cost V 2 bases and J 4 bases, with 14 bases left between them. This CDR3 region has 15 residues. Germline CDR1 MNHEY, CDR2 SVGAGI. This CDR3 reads CASSYGASSFYGYTF. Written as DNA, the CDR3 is TGTGCCAGCAGTTACGGGGCCAGCTCCTTCTATGGCTACACCTTC.

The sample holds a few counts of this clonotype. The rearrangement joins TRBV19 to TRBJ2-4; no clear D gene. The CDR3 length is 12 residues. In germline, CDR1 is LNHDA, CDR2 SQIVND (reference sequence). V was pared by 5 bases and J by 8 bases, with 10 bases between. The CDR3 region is CASSPSVDIQYF. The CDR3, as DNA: TGTGCCAGTAGTCCGTCGGTAGACATTCAGTACTTC.

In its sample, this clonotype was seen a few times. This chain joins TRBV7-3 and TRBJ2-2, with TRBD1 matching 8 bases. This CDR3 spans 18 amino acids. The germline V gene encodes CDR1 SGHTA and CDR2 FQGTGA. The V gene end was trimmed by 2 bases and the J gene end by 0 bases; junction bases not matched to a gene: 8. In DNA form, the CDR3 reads TGTGCCAGCAGCTTATTGACGCAGGGGGCCGCGAACACCGGGGAGCTGTTTTTT. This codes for CASSLLTQGAANTGELFF.

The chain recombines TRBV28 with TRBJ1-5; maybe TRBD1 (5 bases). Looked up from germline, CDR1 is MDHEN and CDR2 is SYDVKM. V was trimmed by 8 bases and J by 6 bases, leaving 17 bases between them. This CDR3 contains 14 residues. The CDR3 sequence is CASGFTGGVQPQHF. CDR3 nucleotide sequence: TGTGCCAGCGGATTTACCGGGGGGGTTCAGCCCCAGCATTTT.

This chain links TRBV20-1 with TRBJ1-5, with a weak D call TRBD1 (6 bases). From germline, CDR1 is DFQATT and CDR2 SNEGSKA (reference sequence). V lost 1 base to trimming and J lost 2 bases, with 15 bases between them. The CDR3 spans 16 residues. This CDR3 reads CSARGGAGSGNQPQHF. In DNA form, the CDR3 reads TGCAGTGCTAGAGGGGGGGCTGGGTCTGGCAATCAGCCCCAGCATTTT.

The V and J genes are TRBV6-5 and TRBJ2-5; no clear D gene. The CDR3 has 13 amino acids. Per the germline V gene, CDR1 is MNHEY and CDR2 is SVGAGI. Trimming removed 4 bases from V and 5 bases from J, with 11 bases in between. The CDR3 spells CASSWGLRETQYF. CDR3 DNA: TGTGCCAGCAGTTGGGGTTTGCGGGAGACCCAGTACTTC.

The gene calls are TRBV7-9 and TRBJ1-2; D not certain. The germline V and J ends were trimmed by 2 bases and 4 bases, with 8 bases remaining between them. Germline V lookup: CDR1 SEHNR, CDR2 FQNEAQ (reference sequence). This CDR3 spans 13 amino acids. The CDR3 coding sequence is TGTGCCAGCAGCTTATCAGGATTCTATGGCTACACCTTC. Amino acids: CASSLSGFYGYTF. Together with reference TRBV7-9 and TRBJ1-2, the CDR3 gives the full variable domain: DTGVSQNPRHKITKRGQNVTFRCDPISEHNRLYWYRQTLGQGPEFLTYFQNEAQLEKSRLLSDRFSAERPKGSFSTLEIQRTEQGDSAMYLCASSLSGFYGYTFGSGTRLTVV.

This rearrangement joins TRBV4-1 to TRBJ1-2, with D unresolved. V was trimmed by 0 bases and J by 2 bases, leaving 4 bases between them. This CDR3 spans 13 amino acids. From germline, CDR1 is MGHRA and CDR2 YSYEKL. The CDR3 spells CASSQERNYGYTF. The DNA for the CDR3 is TGCGCCAGCAGCCAAGAGAGGAACTATGGCTACACCTTC.

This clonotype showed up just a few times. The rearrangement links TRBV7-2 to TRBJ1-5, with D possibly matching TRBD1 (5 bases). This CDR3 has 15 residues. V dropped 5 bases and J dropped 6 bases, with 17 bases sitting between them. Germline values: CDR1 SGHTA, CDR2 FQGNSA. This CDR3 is CASSGDRQYGQPQHF. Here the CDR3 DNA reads TGTGCCAGCAGCGGCGATCGACAGTATGGTCAGCCCCAGCATTTT.

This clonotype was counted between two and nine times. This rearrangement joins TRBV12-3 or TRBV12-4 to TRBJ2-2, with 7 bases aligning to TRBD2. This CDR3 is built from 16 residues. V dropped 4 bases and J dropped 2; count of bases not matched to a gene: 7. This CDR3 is CASSSAGAANTGELFF. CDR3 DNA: TGTGCCAGCAGTTCCGCGGGAGCAGCTAACACCGGGGAGCTGTTTTTT.

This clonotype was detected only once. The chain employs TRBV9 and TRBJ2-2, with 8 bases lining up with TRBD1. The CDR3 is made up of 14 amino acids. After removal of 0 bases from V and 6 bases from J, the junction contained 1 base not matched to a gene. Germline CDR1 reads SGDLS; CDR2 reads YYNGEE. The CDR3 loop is CASSVEQGAGELFF. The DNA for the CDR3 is TGTGCCAGCAGCGTAGAACAGGGGGCCGGGGAGCTGTTTTTT.